The 27 T cell receptor beta chains listed next were all sequenced from one sample in a study of shared clonotypes between healthy human individuals. The data were produced by immunoSEQ multiplex PCR, yet TCRdb's version contains in-frame clones alone and is incomplete. The table shows approximately 240,000 clones, with under 80% occurring only once. What was sequenced was memory CD4+ T cells sorted from blood. Subset of the sample: CD45RA-negative fraction. Every receptor here comes from a man aged 25 to 40 in good health.

The CDR3, as DNA: TGTGCCAGCAGTTTAAACGGGTGGGGACTAGCGGGTCATGAGCAGTTCTTC. Encoded protein: CASSLNGWGLAGHEQFF. V is TRBV27 and J is TRBJ2-1; 12 bases agree with TRBD2. After removal of 2 bases from V and 8 bases from J, the junction contained 10 bases not matched to a gene. The CDR3 spans 17 residues. Germline loops: CDR1 MNHEY, CDR2 SMNVEV (reference sequence).

The genes are TRBV19 and TRBJ1-1; TRBD1 is a possible D gene (5 bases). Germline V gene data show CDR1 as LNHDA and CDR2 as SQIVND (reference sequence). CDR3 length equals 14 residues. V lost 0 bases to trimming and J lost 4 bases, with 9 bases between them. Here the CDR3 reads CASSIEGGSTEAFF. The CDR3 DNA is TGTGCCAGTAGTATAGAGGGGGGGAGCACTGAAGCTTTCTTT.

A note on this clone: Germline and junction disagree at one end, which may indicate a read error. The chain combines TRBV5-1 with TRBJ1-4; 11 bases align to TRBD1. CDR1 SGHRS and CDR2 YFSETQ come from the germline V gene. The CDR3 has 17 residues. DNA for the CDR3: TGCGCCAGCAGCATAGGACAGGGGGCCAGTTCGGGCGAAACACTGTTTTTT. Its translation is CASSIGQGASSGETLFF.

The chain has TRBV28 and TRBJ2-4; TRBD2 agrees at 9 bases. The length of the CDR3 is 15 residues. Germline CDR1 and CDR2: MDHEN and SYDVKM. The trim removed 5 bases at V and 7 bases at J, leaving 9 bases unmatched. The CDR3 spells CASSGGWTSVNIQYF. The CDR3 coding sequence is TGTGCCAGCAGTGGCGGCTGGACTAGCGTTAACATTCAGTACTTC.

Turning to this clone: Other DNA variants within this sample encode the same CDR3. This chain links TRBV7-9 with TRBJ1-2; D remains unclear. V lost 1 base and J lost 4, with 4 bases in between. The germline V gene has CDR1 SEHNR and CDR2 FQNEAQ (reference sequence). The CDR3 has 12 amino acids. DNA for the CDR3: TGTGCCAGCAGCTTAGGCAGCTATGGCTACACCTTC. Encoded protein: CASSLGSYGYTF.

This clone was observed a few times. The chain employs TRBV28 and TRBJ1-1; D perhaps matches TRBD1 (5 bases). The CDR3 has 13 amino acids. The germline gives CDR1 MDHEN, CDR2 SYDVKM. V lost 9 bases and J lost 4, with 15 bases in between. In DNA form, the CDR3 reads TGTGCCAGTCGGGAGGGGTCCGGCACTGAAGCTTTCTTT. Translating gives CASREGSGTEAFF.

This chain links TRBV4-3 with TRBJ1-4, with a weak D call TRBD1 (6 bases). This CDR3 is built from 15 residues. V lost 2 bases to trimming and J lost 8 bases, with 15 bases between them. CDR1 LGHNA and CDR2 YSLEER come from the germline V gene. CDR3 in amino acids: CASSQLPGAEEKLFF. Written as DNA, the CDR3 is TGCGCCAGCAGCCAACTGCCGGGGGCGGAAGAAAAACTGTTTTTT.

This rearrangement joins TRBV30 to TRBJ2-3; 7 nucleotides align to TRBD2. Per germline, CDR1 GTSNPN and CDR2 SVGIG (reference sequence). The CDR3 is 13 residues long. V lost 6 bases to trimming and J lost 5 bases; unmatched junction nucleotides: 8. CDR3 bases: TGTGCCTGTTCCGGGACTACCCGAGATACGCAGTATTTT. This gives the protein CACSGTTRDTQYF.

The rearrangement links TRBV11-2 to TRBJ1-1; D call uncertain. Germline V CDR1 and CDR2: SGHAT, FQNNGV. The CDR3 contains 14 residues. Deletions cut 4 bases from V and 4 bases from J, with 13 bases between. In DNA, the CDR3 is TGTGCCAGCAGCTGGGGTCCTCCTACCACTGAAGCTTTCTTT. Its protein is CASSWGPPTTEAFF.

Written as DNA, the CDR3 is TGTGCCAGCAGCTTATGGACGGGCAACTATGGCTACACCTTC. It codes for CASSLWTGNYGYTF. This sequence joins TRBV7-2 and TRBJ1-2; unclear D gene. The CDR3 is made up of 14 amino acids. Trimming removed 2 bases at V and 2 bases at J, with 9 bases between. The germline V gene encodes CDR1 SGHTA and CDR2 FQGNSA.

V is TRBV6-4 and J is TRBJ2-3; 9 bases fit TRBD2. Germline CDR1 and CDR2: MRHNA and SNTAGT. V was clipped by 1 base and J by 0 bases; unmatched bases: 20. The CDR3 is made up of 22 amino acids. CDR3 in amino acids: CASSDFGIAGSGRPLSTDTQYF. The CDR3 nucleotides are TGTGCCAGCAGTGACTTTGGTATCGCTGGCAGCGGGAGGCCCTTAAGCACAGATACGCAGTATTTT.

The genes are TRBV6-5 and TRBJ2-3, with unresolved D. In germline, CDR1 is MNHEY, CDR2 SVGAGI. The ends were cut back, 2 bases at V and 2 bases at J, with 14 bases in the middle. The CDR3 sequence is 16 residues long. CDR3 sequence reads: CASSYIGFSHTDTQYF. The DNA for the CDR3 is TGTGCCAGCAGTTACATCGGGTTTTCCCACACAGATACGCAGTATTTT.

This clone came up a few times. The chain employs TRBV20-1 and TRBJ2-5; no clear D gene. CDR1 is DFQATT, CDR2 SNEGSKA, per germline (reference sequence). V lost 5 bases to trimming and J lost 0 bases, with 4 bases between them. The CDR3 has 11 amino acids. CDR3 sequence reads: CSARHQETQYF. The CDR3 bases are TGCAGTGCTCGCCACCAAGAGACCCAGTACTTC.

This clone came up a few times. CDR3 amino acids: CASMQGGGNQPQHF. Written as DNA, the CDR3 is TGTGCCAGCATGCAGGGAGGAGGCAATCAGCCCCAGCATTTT. The chain combines TRBV6-1 with TRBJ1-5; D might be TRBD1 (5 bases). Trimming removed 7 bases at V and 2 bases at J, with 12 bases between. The CDR3 is made up of 14 amino acids. Per germline, CDR1 MNHNS and CDR2 SASEGT.

The J gene is TRBJ1-5, the V gene TRBV27; the D gene is possibly TRBD1 (6 bases). With 6 bases removed from V and 2 bases from J, the gap between germline ends came to 11 bases. There are 14 residues in the CDR3. Germline loops: CDR1 MNHEY, CDR2 SMNVEV (reference sequence). CDR3 region: CASSLRGGNQPQHF. CDR3 bases: TGTGCCAGCAGCCTCAGGGGAGGCAATCAGCCCCAGCATTTT.

The chain couples TRBV27 to TRBJ2-7; TRBD2 agrees at 11 bases. Germline V gives CDR1 MNHEY, CDR2 SMNVEV (reference sequence). The CDR3 has 13 residues. V was clipped by 6 bases and J by 4 bases; unmatched bases: 2. The CDR3 DNA reads as TGTGCCAGCAGACTAGCGGGAGTTTACGAGCAGTACTTC. This translates into CASRLAGVYEQYF.

The V call is TRBV7-8, the J call TRBJ2-7, with 7 bases fitting TRBD2. This CDR3 is 12 amino acids long. The ends lost 10 bases at V and 4 bases at J; junction bases unmatched: 7. Germline values: CDR1 SGHVS, CDR2 FQNEAQ. The CDR3 DNA reads TGTGCCACAGGGAGGGAACTTTACGAGCAGTACTTC. Translated, it gives CATGRELYEQYF.

This chain joins TRBV4-3 and TRBJ2-7; D remains unclear. From germline, CDR1 is LGHNA and CDR2 YSLEER. The length of the CDR3 is 16 residues. With 1 base removed from V and 6 bases from J, the gap between germline ends came to 19 bases. In DNA, the CDR3 is TGCGCCAGCAGCCAAGCTCCGGGTCCCCCATCCCTCGAGCAGTACTTC. Protein: CASSQAPGPPSLEQYF.

The rearrangement joins TRBV2 to TRBJ2-3; a weak D match, TRBD2 (5 bases). Germline CDR1 and CDR2: SNHLY and FYNNEI. Trimming cost V 5 bases and J 0 bases, with 9 bases left between them. This CDR3 has 14 amino acids. The CDR3 DNA reads as TGTGCCAGCAGTCCCACTAGTAGCACAGATACGCAGTATTTT. Its translation is CASSPTSSTDTQYF.

The genes are TRBV11-2 and TRBJ2-7, with 8 bases lining up with TRBD2. The V segment lost 1 base and the J segment 4 bases; nucleotides outside the gene matches: 9. Germline V gene sequence: CDR1 SGHAT, CDR2 FQNNGV. The CDR3 extends over 16 amino acids. This CDR3 is CASSLGPTSAGYEQYF. CDR3 bases: TGTGCCAGCAGCTTAGGGCCGACTAGCGCCGGTTACGAGCAGTACTTC.

This clone was seen more than once but under ten times. The rearrangement links TRBV11-3 to TRBJ2-1, with D maybe TRBD2 (6 bases). Germline V lookup: CDR1 SGHNT, CDR2 YENEEA. CDR3 length: 17 residues. Trimming took off 1 base at V and 1 base at J, with 14 bases between the two ends. The CDR3 reads CASSLGGGAISYNEQFF. The CDR3 DNA reads as TGTGCCAGCAGCTTAGGGGGCGGGGCTATTTCCTACAATGAGCAGTTCTTC. Looking up the rest from reference TRBV11-3 and TRBJ2-1 gives the full variable domain: EAGVVQSPRYKIIEKKQPVAFWCNPISGHNTLYWYLQNLGQGPELLIRYENEEAVDDSQLPKDRFSAERLKGVDSTLKIQPAELGDSAVYLCASSLGGGAISYNEQFFGPGTRLTVL.

This chain uses TRBV7-2 with TRBJ2-3, with TRBD2 identical over 9 bases. The CDR3 sequence is 16 residues long. Looked up from germline, CDR1 is SGHTA and CDR2 is FQGNSA. V was clipped by 1 base and J by 1 base; unmatched bases: 3. In DNA, the CDR3 is TGTGCCAGCAGCTTAGGCGGGAGGGGCCGCACAGATACGCAGTATTTT. Its translation: CASSLGGRGRTDTQYF.

This chain links TRBV6-5 with TRBJ2-1; unclear D gene. The CDR3 covers 12 residues. Trimming shortened V by 6 bases and J by 4 bases, and 7 bases separated the two germline ends. The germline gives CDR1 MNHEY, CDR2 SVGAGI. CDR3 amino acids: CASRFSYNEQFF. The CDR3 DNA reads TGTGCCAGCAGATTTAGTTACAATGAGCAGTTCTTC.

The rearrangement joins TRBV6-1 to TRBJ2-2; no reliable D call. CDR3 length equals 15 residues. V lost 7 bases and J lost 1, with 13 bases in between. Germline CDR1 and CDR2: MNHNS and SASEGT. The CDR3 here is CASTRILRNTGELFF. CDR3 nucleotides: TGTGCCAGCACTCGGATTCTAAGGAACACCGGGGAGCTGTTTTTT.

This clone has more than one count but fewer than ten. The chain has TRBV19 and TRBJ1-2, with D perhaps TRBD1 (5 bases). The CDR3 runs 14 residues. Germline-derived CDR1 and CDR2 are LNHDA and SQIVND (reference sequence). V was shortened by 0 bases and J by 0 bases, with 5 bases between the two germline ends. CDR3 in DNA: TGTGCCAGTAGTATAGACAGGGCTAACTATGGCTACACCTTC. This gives the protein CASSIDRANYGYTF.

The count of this clone is one. The same CDR3 is also encoded by other DNA sequences in this sample. V gene TRBV7-2 combines with J gene TRBJ2-5; D remains ambiguous. Germline V gene lookup returns CDR1 SGHTA and CDR2 FQGNSA. The CDR3 totals 14 residues. V gave up 3 bases and J gave up 1 base, with 9 bases separating them. In nucleotides, the CDR3 is TGTGCCAGCAGCTTCCAAGGTAGCCAAGAGACCCAGTACTTC. This encodes CASSFQGSQETQYF.

The gene calls are TRBV5-1 and TRBJ2-3; D not resolved. V gave up 3 bases and J gave up 0 bases, with 17 bases separating them. Per the germline V gene, CDR1 is SGHRS and CDR2 is YFSETQ. The CDR3 covers 17 residues. CDR3 bases: TGCGCCAGCAGCTCAAATCCAACCGGCCTGAGCACAGATACGCAGTATTTT. This translates into CASSSNPTGLSTDTQYF.